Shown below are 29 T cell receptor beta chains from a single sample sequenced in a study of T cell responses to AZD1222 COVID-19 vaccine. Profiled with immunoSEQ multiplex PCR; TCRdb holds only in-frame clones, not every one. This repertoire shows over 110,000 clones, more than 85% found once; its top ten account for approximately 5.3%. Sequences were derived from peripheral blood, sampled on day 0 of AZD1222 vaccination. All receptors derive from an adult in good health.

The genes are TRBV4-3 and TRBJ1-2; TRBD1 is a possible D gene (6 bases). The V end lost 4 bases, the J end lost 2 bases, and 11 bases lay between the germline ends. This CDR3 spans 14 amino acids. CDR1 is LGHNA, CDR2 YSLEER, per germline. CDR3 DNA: TGCGCCAGCAGCCGAGCACAGGGAAACTATGGCTACACCTTC. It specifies CASSRAQGNYGYTF.

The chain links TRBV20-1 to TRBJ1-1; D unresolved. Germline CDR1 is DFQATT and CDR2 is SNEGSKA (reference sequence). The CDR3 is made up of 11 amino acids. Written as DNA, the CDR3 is TGCAGAGCGAACAGGAACACTGAAGCTTTCTTT. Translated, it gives CRANRNTEAFF.

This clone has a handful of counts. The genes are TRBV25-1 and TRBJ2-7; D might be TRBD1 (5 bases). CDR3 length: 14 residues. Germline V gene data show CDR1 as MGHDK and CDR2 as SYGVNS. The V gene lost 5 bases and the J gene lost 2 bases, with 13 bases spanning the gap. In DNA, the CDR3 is TGTGCCAGCAGTCCCCAGGGAAGGCCCTACGAGCAGTACTTC. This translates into CASSPQGRPYEQYF.

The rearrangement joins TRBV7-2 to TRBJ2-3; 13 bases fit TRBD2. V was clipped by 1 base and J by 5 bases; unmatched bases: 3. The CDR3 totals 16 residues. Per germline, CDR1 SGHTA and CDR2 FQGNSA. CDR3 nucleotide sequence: TGTGCCAGCAGCTTAGAGGGACTAGCGGGGTTAGATACGCAGTATTTT. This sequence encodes CASSLEGLAGLDTQYF.

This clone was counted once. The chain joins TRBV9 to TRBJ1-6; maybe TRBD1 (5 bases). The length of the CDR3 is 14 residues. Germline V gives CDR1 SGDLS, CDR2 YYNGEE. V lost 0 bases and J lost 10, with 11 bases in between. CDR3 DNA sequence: TGTGCCAGCAGCGTAGAGGCAGGGAGATCACCCCTCCACTTT. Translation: CASSVEAGRSPLHF.

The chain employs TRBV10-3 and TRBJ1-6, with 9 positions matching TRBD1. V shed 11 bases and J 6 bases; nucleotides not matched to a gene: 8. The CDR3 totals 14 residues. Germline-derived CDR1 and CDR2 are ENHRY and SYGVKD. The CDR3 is CASRVDRGNSPLHF. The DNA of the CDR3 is TGTGCCTCCAGAGTGGACAGGGGTAATTCACCCCTCCACTTT.

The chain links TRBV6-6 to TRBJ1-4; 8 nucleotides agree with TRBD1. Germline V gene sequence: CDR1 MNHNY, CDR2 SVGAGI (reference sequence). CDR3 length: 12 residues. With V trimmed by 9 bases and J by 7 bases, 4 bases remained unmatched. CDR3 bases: TGTGCCAGTCAGGGGGCAGGTGAAAAACTGTTTTTT. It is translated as CASQGAGEKLFF.

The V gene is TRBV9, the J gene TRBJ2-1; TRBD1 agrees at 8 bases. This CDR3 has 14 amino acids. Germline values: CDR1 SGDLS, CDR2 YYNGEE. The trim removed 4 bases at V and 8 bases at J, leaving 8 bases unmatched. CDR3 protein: CASSTRQGRDEQFF. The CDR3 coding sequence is TGTGCCAGCAGCACCCGACAGGGGCGGGATGAGCAGTTCTTC.

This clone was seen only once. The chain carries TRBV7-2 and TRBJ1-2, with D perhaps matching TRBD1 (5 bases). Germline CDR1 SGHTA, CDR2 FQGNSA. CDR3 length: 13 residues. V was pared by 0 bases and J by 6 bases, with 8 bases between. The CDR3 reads CASSLAPGNGYTF. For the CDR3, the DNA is TGTGCCAGCAGCTTAGCGCCAGGGAATGGCTACACCTTC.

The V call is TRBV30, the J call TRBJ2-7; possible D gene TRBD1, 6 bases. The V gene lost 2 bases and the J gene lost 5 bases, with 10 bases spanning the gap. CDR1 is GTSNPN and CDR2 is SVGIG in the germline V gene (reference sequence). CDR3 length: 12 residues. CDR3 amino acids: CAWSRGTDEQYF. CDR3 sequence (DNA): TGTGCCTGGAGTAGGGGGACCGACGAGCAGTACTTC.

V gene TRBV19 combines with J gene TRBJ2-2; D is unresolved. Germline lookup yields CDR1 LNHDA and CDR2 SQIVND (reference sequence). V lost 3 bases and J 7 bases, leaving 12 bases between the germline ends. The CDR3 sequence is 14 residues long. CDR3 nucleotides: TGTGCCAGTAGTATGAGACCGACCAGCGGGGAGCTGTTTTTT. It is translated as CASSMRPTSGELFF.

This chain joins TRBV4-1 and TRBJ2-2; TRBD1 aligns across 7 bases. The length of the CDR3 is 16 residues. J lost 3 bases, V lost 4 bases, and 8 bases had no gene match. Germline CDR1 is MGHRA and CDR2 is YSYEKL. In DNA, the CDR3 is TGCGCCAGCAGCCCCCAGAGGGGGCACGACACCGGGGAGCTGTTTTTT. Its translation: CASSPQRGHDTGELFF.

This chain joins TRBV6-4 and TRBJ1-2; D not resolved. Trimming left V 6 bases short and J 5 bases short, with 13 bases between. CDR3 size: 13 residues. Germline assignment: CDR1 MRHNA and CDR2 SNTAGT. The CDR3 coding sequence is TGTGCCAGCAGACAGACGGGCGGTTATGGCTACACCTTC. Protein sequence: CASRQTGGYGYTF.

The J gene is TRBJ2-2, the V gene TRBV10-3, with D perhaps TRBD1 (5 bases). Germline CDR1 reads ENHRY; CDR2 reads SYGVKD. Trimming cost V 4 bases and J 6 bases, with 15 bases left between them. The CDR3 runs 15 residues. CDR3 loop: CAISVGAPGAGELFF. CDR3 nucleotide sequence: TGTGCCATCAGTGTAGGGGCTCCTGGTGCCGGGGAGCTGTTTTTT.

The CDR3 region has the DNA TGTGCCAGCAGCTTAGACGGTCAGACCTACAATGAGCAGTTCTTC. Its protein product is CASSLDGQTYNEQFF. The gene calls are TRBV11-3 and TRBJ2-1, with D uncertain. With 0 bases removed from V and 2 bases from J, the gap between germline ends came to 8 bases. The CDR3 runs to 15 residues. The germline V gene encodes CDR1 SGHNT and CDR2 YENEEA.

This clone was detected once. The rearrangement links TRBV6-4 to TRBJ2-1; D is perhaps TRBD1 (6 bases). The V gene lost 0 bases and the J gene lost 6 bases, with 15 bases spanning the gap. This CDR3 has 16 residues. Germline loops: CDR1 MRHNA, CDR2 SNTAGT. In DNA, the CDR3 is TGTGCCAGCAGTGACTCGAAACAGGGAAGGGGCAATGAGCAGTTCTTC. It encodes CASSDSKQGRGNEQFF.

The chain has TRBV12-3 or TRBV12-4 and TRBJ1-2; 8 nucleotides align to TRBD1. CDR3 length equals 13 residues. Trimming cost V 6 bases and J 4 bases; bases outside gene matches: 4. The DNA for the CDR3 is TGTGCCAGCAGCGTGGACAGGGCCTATGGCTACACCTTC. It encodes CASSVDRAYGYTF.

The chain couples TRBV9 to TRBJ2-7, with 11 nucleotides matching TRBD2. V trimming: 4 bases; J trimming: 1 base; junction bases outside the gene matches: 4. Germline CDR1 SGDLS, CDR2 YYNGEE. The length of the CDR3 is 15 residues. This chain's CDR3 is CASSLGLAGSYEQYF. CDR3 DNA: TGTGCCAGCAGCTTAGGACTAGCGGGTTCCTACGAGCAGTACTTC.

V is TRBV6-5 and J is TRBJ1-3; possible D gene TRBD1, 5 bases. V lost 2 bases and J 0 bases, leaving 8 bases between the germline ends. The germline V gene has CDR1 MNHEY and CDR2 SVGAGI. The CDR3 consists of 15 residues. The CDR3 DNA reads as TGTGCCAGCAGTTACAGGACAAACTCTGGAAACACCATATATTTT. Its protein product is CASSYRTNSGNTIYF.

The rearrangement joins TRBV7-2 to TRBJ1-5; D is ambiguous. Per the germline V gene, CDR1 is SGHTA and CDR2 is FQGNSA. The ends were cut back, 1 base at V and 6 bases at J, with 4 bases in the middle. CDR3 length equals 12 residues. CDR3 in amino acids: CASSLDGQPQHF. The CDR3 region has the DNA TGTGCCAGCAGCTTAGATGGTCAGCCCCAGCATTTT.

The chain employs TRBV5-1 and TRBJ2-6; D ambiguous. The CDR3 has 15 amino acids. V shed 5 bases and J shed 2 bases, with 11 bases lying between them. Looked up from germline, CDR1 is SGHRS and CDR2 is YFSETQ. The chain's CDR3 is CASSFLGTGANVLTF. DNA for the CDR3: TGCGCCAGCAGTTTCCTGGGGACTGGGGCCAACGTCCTGACTTTC.

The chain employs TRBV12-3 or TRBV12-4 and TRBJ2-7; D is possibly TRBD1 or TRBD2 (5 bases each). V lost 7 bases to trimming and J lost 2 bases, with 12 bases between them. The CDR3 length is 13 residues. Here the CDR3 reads CASTRDGPYEQYF. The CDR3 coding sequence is TGTGCCAGCACCCGGGACGGCCCCTACGAGCAGTACTTC.

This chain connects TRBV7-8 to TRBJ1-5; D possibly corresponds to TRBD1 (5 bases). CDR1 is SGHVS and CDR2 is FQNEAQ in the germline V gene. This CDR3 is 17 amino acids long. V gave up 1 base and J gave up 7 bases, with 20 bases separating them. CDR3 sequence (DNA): TGTGCCAGCAGCTTAGTACGGGGGGGAGGGCCGAGACAGCCCCAGCATTTT. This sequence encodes CASSLVRGGGPRQPQHF.

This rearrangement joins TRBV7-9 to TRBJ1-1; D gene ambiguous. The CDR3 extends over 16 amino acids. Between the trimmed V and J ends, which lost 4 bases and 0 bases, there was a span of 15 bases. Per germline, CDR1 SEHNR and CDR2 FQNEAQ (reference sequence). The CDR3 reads CASSSTGPVMNTEAFF. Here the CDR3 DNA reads TGTGCCAGCAGCTCTACTGGGCCAGTCATGAACACTGAAGCTTTCTTT.

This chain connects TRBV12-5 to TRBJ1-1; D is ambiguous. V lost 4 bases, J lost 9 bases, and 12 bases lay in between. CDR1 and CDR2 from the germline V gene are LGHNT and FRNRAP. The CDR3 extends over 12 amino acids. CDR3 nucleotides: TGTGCTAGTGGTTATCCCAAGAAACAAGCTTTCTTT. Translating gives CASGYPKKQAFF.

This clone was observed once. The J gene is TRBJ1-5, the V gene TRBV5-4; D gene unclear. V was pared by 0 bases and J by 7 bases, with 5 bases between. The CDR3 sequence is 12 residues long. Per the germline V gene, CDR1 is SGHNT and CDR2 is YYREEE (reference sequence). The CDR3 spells CASSLAGQPQHF. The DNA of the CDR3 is TGTGCCAGCAGCTTGGCCGGACAGCCCCAGCATTTT.

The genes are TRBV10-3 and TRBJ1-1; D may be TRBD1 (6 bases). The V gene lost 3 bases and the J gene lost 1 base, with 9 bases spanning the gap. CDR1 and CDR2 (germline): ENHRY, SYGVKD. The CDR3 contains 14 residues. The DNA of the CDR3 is TGTGCCATCAGTGATTTGGGACAGAACACTGAAGCTTTCTTT. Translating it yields CAISDLGQNTEAFF.

The CDR3 is CASSHLTGQPQHF. The CDR3 region has the DNA TGTGCCAGCAGTCATCTGACAGGTCAGCCCCAGCATTTT. This rearrangement joins TRBV6-2 or TRBV6-3 to TRBJ1-5; D might be TRBD1 (6 bases). V was clipped by 5 bases and J by 6 bases, with 11 bases between them. The germline CDR1 and CDR2 sequences are MNHEY and SVGEGT. The CDR3 extends over 13 amino acids.

The CDR3 nucleotides are TGTGCCATCACTGGGACAGTCGATAATGGCTACACCTTC. It encodes CAITGTVDNGYTF. J is TRBJ1-2 and V is TRBV10-3, with TRBD1 identical over 7 bases. The CDR3 totals 13 residues. The V and J ends lost 7 bases and 6 bases, in that order; junction bases with no gene match: 8. CDR1 is ENHRY, CDR2 SYGVKD, per germline.